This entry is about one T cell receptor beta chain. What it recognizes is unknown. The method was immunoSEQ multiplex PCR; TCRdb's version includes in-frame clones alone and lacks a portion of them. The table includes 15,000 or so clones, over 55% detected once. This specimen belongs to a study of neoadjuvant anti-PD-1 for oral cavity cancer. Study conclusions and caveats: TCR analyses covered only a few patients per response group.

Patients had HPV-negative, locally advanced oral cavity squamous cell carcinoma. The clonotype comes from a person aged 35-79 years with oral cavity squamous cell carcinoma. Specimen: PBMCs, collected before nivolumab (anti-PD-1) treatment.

The CDR3 region has the DNA TGCGCCAGCAGTGATTCCGGGACAGCCCGCCGGGGTGAGCAGTACTTC. Its protein is CASSDSGTARRGEQYF. The rearrangement links TRBV10-1 to TRBJ2-7, with 7 bases that match TRBD1. The CDR3 consists of 16 residues. The junction had 15 bases not matched to a gene; V was cut back by 3 bases and J by 7 bases. The germline CDR1 and CDR2 sequences are WNHNN and SYGVQD (reference sequence).